Each of the 28 T cell receptor beta chains below was sequenced from the same sample in a study of a mutant IDH1 vaccine in newly diagnosed glioma. The time point: week 5, during vaccination. Every vaccination contained 300 ug of the mutant IDH1 20-mer peptide and was paired with topical imiquimod. Measured with immunoSEQ multiplex PCR; TCRdb has only the in-frame clones, and not every one. Of about 54,000 clones in the sample, around 81% were seen once. Their cognate antigens are unknown. Sequenced material: PBMCs, taken from a glioma patient whose treatment included an IDH1 peptide vaccine. All receptors derive from a man aged 25-45 years with glioma.

The rearrangement uses TRBV5-1 and TRBJ2-2; D ambiguous. Trimming pared 2 bases from V and 1 base from J, leaving 9 bases between. The CDR3 extends over 15 amino acids. CDR1 and CDR2 from the germline V gene are SGHRS and YFSETQ. The CDR3 protein is CASSFPDRNTGELFF. CDR3 coding DNA: TGCGCCAGCAGCTTTCCGGATCGGAACACCGGGGAGCTGTTTTTT.

This clone ranks as medium-sized. This chain connects TRBV5-1 to TRBJ2-5, with D possibly matching TRBD1 (5 bases). CDR3 length: 15 amino acids. The germline V gene encodes CDR1 SGHRS and CDR2 YFSETQ. Trimming left V 0 bases short and J 1 base short, with 10 bases between. In DNA, the CDR3 is TGCGCCAGCAGCTTGGTCTTCCAGGGCCAAGAGACCCAGTACTTC. Translated: CASSLVFQGQETQYF.

The chain has TRBV2 and TRBJ1-6; D not resolved. V was clipped by 7 bases and J by 6 bases, with 10 bases between them. CDR1 SNHLY and CDR2 FYNNEI come from the germline V gene. The CDR3 covers 13 residues. Here the CDR3 DNA reads TGTGCCAGCACCACAACTTCTAATTCACCCCTCCACTTT. Protein product: CASTTTSNSPLHF.

This sequence joins TRBV29-1 and TRBJ2-7, with TRBD1 matching over 8 bases. Germline CDR1 reads SQVTM; CDR2 reads ANQGSEA. The CDR3 runs to 15 residues. With 3 bases clipped from V and 1 base from J, the junction kept 8 bases outside the gene matches. This CDR3 reads CSVDTQGAGSYEQYF. Here the CDR3 DNA reads TGCAGCGTTGATACGCAGGGGGCCGGATCCTACGAGCAGTACTTC.

The chain combines TRBV5-8 with TRBJ1-5, with 9 positions matching TRBD1. V shed 5 bases and J 1 base; nucleotides not matched to a gene: 7. The length of the CDR3 is 16 residues. Germline CDR1 reads SGHTS; CDR2 reads YDEGEE. In DNA form, the CDR3 reads TGTGCCAGCAGTGGGGACAGGGTCGAAAGCAATCAGCCCCAGCATTTT. Translating gives CASSGDRVESNQPQHF. The variable domain in full, completed from reference TRBV5-8 and TRBJ1-5, reads EAGVTQSPTHLIKTRGQQATLRCSPISGHTSVYWYQQALGLGLQFLLWYDEGEERNRGNFPPRFSGRQFPNYSSELNVNALELEDSALYLCASSGDRVESNQPQHFGDGTRLSIL.

J is TRBJ1-2 and V is TRBV6-6, with 10 bases fitting TRBD1. In germline, CDR1 is MNHNY, CDR2 SVGAGI (reference sequence). CDR3 size: 15 residues. V trimming: 6 bases; J trimming: 4 bases; junction bases outside the gene matches: 8. CDR3 nucleotides: TGTGCCAGCAGCTCCGGGACAGGGGAGGGCTATGGCTACACCTTC. Protein: CASSSGTGEGYGYTF.

The J gene is TRBJ1-5, the V gene TRBV27; maybe TRBD1 (6 bases). With 6 bases removed from V and 7 bases from J, the gap between germline ends came to 16 bases. The CDR3 contains 14 residues. Germline CDR1 and CDR2: MNHEY and SMNVEV (reference sequence). The CDR3, as DNA: TGTGCCAGCAGGCCGGCAGGGGTATCCCAGCCCCAGCATTTT. It translates to CASRPAGVSQPQHF.

The rearrangement joins TRBV12-5 to TRBJ2-1; 9 bases are a match to TRBD2. The CDR3 has 18 amino acids. Trimming took 0 bases from V and 3 from J; bases not matched to a gene: 9. CDR1 is LGHNT, CDR2 FRNRAP, per germline. The CDR3 DNA sequence: TGTGCTAGTGGTTTGGTACCGGCTAGCGGGGTGTTCTACAATGAGCAGTTCTTC. Translation gives CASGLVPASGVFYNEQFF.

This sequence joins TRBV9 and TRBJ1-3; a possible D gene is TRBD1 (5 bases). CDR1 and CDR2 from the germline V gene are SGDLS and YYNGEE. Trimming removed 0 bases at V and 0 bases at J, with 16 bases between. The CDR3 runs 18 residues. CDR3 sequence reads: CASSVATSEGSSGNTIYF. The DNA of the CDR3 is TGTGCCAGCAGCGTAGCTACGTCAGAGGGGAGCTCTGGAAACACCATATATTTT. Combining the CDR3 with reference TRBV9 and TRBJ1-3 gives the whole variable domain DSGVTQTPKHLITATGQRVTLRCSPRSGDLSVYWYQQSLDQGLQFLIQYYNGEERAKGNILERFSAQQFPDLHSELNLSSLELGDSALYFCASSVATSEGSSGNTIYFGEGSWLTVV.

J is TRBJ2-1 and V is TRBV4-1; weak D call: TRBD2 (7 bases). Germline V gene lookup returns CDR1 MGHRA and CDR2 YSYEKL. The CDR3 consists of 16 residues. Trimming shortened V by 1 base and J by 2 bases, and 12 bases separated the two germline ends. This chain's CDR3 is CASSQGGGVTYNEQFF. The CDR3 DNA is TGCGCCAGCAGCCAAGGAGGGGGGGTGACCTACAATGAGCAGTTCTTC.

The V gene is TRBV7-2, the J gene TRBJ1-5, with TRBD1 as a possible D gene (5 bases). V lost 1 base, J lost 7 bases, and 11 bases lay in between. Germline CDR1 SGHTA, CDR2 FQGNSA. CDR3 size: 14 residues. The chain's CDR3 is CASSLGPGVQPQHF. Here the CDR3 DNA reads TGTGCCAGCAGCTTAGGACCGGGGGTACAGCCCCAGCATTTT.

The chain combines TRBV5-4 with TRBJ1-1; TRBD1 might be the D (5 bases). This CDR3 has 17 residues. CDR1 SGHNT and CDR2 YYREEE come from the germline V gene (reference sequence). Deletions cut 0 bases from V and 5 bases from J, with 20 bases between. CDR3 nucleotide sequence: TGTGCCAGCAGCTTGGGAGGGGTTCGTCAGGGAGGGACTGAAGCTTTCTTT. This sequence encodes CASSLGGVRQGGTEAFF.

This sequence joins TRBV5-1 and TRBJ2-2, with TRBD1 identical over 11 bases. Trimming cost V 2 bases and J 6 bases; bases outside gene matches: 3. The CDR3 loop spans 15 amino acids. CDR1 and CDR2 (germline): SGHRS, YFSETQ. CDR3 in amino acids: CASSFWGQGAGELFF. The CDR3 DNA reads TGCGCCAGCAGCTTCTGGGGACAGGGGGCCGGGGAGCTGTTTTTT.

V gene TRBV5-6 combines with J gene TRBJ1-1, with 7 bases that match TRBD1. This CDR3 region has 14 residues. Trimming at V came to 3 bases and at J to 4 bases, leaving 6 bases not matched to a gene. Looked up from germline, CDR1 is SGHDT and CDR2 is YYEEEE. Written as DNA, the CDR3 is TGTGCCAGCAGCTCATCGTCAGGGGGCACTGAAGCTTTCTTT. It translates to CASSSSSGGTEAFF.

The chain has TRBV19 and TRBJ2-3; D perhaps matches TRBD2 (5 bases). Trimming stripped 8 bases from V and 4 bases from J, with 19 bases between. This CDR3 is 15 amino acids long. Germline V lookup: CDR1 LNHDA, CDR2 SQIVND (reference sequence). In DNA form, the CDR3 reads TGTGCCAGTTCCATCGTTAGCGAGGGAGCAGATACGCAGTATTTT. This gives the protein CASSIVSEGADTQYF.

This clone was counted only a few times. The gene calls are TRBV30 and TRBJ1-5; D may be TRBD1 (5 bases). The germline CDR1 and CDR2 sequences are GTSNPN and SVGIG (reference sequence). The CDR3 consists of 13 residues. V was shortened by 5 bases and J by 1 base, with 9 bases between the two germline ends. The CDR3 DNA is TGTGCCTGGGCCCGGGACAGCAATCAGCCCCAGCATTTT. It is translated as CAWARDSNQPQHF.

The chain has TRBV6-5 and TRBJ1-2, with TRBD1 matching over 8 bases. Germline CDR1 reads MNHEY; CDR2 reads SVGAGI. Germline trimming cut 5 bases from V and 9 bases from J; bases unmatched to any gene: 14. The CDR3 is made up of 15 amino acids. CDR3 sequence: CASSGTGTGLTSYTF. The CDR3 coding sequence is TGTGCCAGCAGTGGAACCGGGACAGGCTTAACAAGCTACACCTTC.

The J gene is TRBJ2-7, the V gene TRBV15; 10 nucleotides agree with TRBD2. Trimming removed 5 bases from V and 6 bases from J; junction bases left unmatched: 7. CDR3 size: 14 residues. Looked up from germline, CDR1 is LNHNV and CDR2 is YYDKDF (reference sequence). CDR3 region: CATSVSGTSAEQYF. The CDR3, as DNA: TGTGCCACCAGCGTTTCCGGGACTAGCGCCGAGCAGTACTTC.

The table lists this clone with a count of one. The chain uses TRBV5-1 and TRBJ1-4, with 8 bases identical to TRBD1. V gave up 5 bases and J gave up 7 bases; unmatched junction bases: 7. Germline-derived CDR1 and CDR2 are SGHRS and YFSETQ. This CDR3 spans 14 amino acids. Here the CDR3 DNA reads TGCGCCAGCAGTCGACAGGGGTCTGGTGAAAAACTGTTTTTT. It encodes CASSRQGSGEKLFF.

For the CDR3, the DNA is TGTGCCAGCAGAGCAGGGTTAGATACGCAGTATTTT. It codes for CASRAGLDTQYF. The V call is TRBV6-5, the J call TRBJ2-3; weak D call: TRBD1 (5 bases). This CDR3 comprises 12 residues. V was shortened by 6 bases and J by 5 bases, with 9 bases between the two germline ends. Germline V gene data show CDR1 as MNHEY and CDR2 as SVGAGI.

The chain's CDR3 is CASTQMTAQETQYF. The DNA for the CDR3 is TGTGCCAGCACCCAAATGACAGCCCAAGAGACCCAGTACTTC. The chain carries TRBV6-5 and TRBJ2-5, with TRBD1 as a possible D gene (5 bases). Trimming shortened V by 7 bases and J by 1 base, and 13 bases separated the two germline ends. Germline loops: CDR1 MNHEY, CDR2 SVGAGI. The CDR3 has 14 amino acids.

The V call is TRBV7-9, the J call TRBJ1-4, with D unclear. The CDR3 spans 14 residues. The germline V gene encodes CDR1 SEHNR and CDR2 FQNEAQ (reference sequence). V was shortened by 7 bases and J by 4 bases, with 13 bases between the two germline ends. For the CDR3, the DNA is TGTGCCAGCAACCCCGGTCGGGGTAATGAAAAACTGTTTTTT. Translation gives CASNPGRGNEKLFF. The complete variable domain, with remaining parts taken from reference TRBV7-9 and TRBJ1-4, reads DTGVSQNPRHKITKRGQNVTFRCDPISEHNRLYWYRQTLGQGPEFLTYFQNEAQLEKSRLLSDRFSAERPKGSFSTLEIQRTEQGDSAMYLCASNPGRGNEKLFFGSGTQLSVL.

The rearrangement links TRBV6-6 to TRBJ1-1, with D possibly matching TRBD1 (6 bases). CDR3 length: 13 residues. Trimming shortened V by 7 bases and J by 7 bases, and 16 bases separated the two germline ends. Germline V gene lookup returns CDR1 MNHNY and CDR2 SVGAGI (reference sequence). The CDR3 reads CASTGGGRIEAFF. The CDR3 DNA follows: TGTGCCAGCACCGGAGGGGGGCGCATTGAAGCTTTCTTT.

The chain combines TRBV10-3 with TRBJ2-1; D not certain. This CDR3 contains 15 residues. V lost 2 bases and J lost 0, with 8 bases in between. Germline-derived CDR1 and CDR2 are ENHRY and SYGVKD. CDR3 bases: TGTGCCATCAGTGAGGGGGTTAGCTCCTACAATGAGCAGTTCTTC. Translation gives CAISEGVSSYNEQFF.

This clone came up once. The V and J genes are TRBV11-2 and TRBJ2-7; TRBD1 or TRBD2 may be the D gene (5 bases each). Trimming left V 5 bases short and J 3 bases short, with 20 bases between. Germline V gene sequence: CDR1 SGHAT, CDR2 FQNNGV. The CDR3 sequence is 16 residues long. The CDR3 bases are TGTGCCAGCAGCCAACCTGGATTCCGGGGCCGCTACGAGCAGTACTTC. Translating gives CASSQPGFRGRYEQYF.

The chain carries TRBV7-8 and TRBJ1-1; no clear D gene. CDR3 length: 12 amino acids. Trimming removed 4 bases at V and 11 bases at J, with 14 bases between. The germline V gene has CDR1 SGHVS and CDR2 FQNEAQ. CDR3 in DNA: TGTGCCAGCAGCTCGAAGGGAGGGAGGGCTTTCTTT. It encodes CASSSKGGRAFF.

The CDR3 reads CASSVWGGVYNEQFF. The CDR3 DNA is TGTGCCAGCAGTGTGTGGGGGGGGGTATACAATGAGCAGTTCTTC. The chain joins TRBV6-4 to TRBJ2-1; 7 positions agree with TRBD2. Trimming at V came to 4 bases and at J to 4 bases, leaving 7 bases not matched to a gene. Germline-derived CDR1 and CDR2 are MRHNA and SNTAGT. The CDR3 is 15 residues long.

The chain uses TRBV5-8 and TRBJ1-1; possible D gene TRBD1, 6 bases. There are 13 residues in the CDR3. Trimming removed 2 bases at V and 3 bases at J, with 8 bases between. Germline V gene lookup returns CDR1 SGHTS and CDR2 YDEGEE. The CDR3 DNA is TGTGCCAGCAGCTTACACAGGGACACTGAAGCTTTCTTT. This sequence encodes CASSLHRDTEAFF.